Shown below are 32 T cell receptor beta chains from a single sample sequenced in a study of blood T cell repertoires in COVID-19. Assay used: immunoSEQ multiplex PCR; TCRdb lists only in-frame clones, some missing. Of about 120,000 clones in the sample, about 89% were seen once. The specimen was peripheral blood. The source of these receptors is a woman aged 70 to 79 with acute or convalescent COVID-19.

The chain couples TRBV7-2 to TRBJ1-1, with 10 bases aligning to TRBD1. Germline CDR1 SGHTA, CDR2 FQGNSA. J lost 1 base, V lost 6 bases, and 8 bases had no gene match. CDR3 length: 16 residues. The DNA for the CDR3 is TGTGCCAGCAGTGACCGGGACAGGGGCGAGAACACTGAAGCTTTCTTT. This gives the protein CASSDRDRGENTEAFF.

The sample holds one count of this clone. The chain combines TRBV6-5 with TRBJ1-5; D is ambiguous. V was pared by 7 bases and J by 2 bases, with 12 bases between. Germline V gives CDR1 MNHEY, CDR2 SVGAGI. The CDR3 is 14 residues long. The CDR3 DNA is TGTGCCAGCAAGAAAAATAGTGGCAATCAGCCCCAGCATTTT. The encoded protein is CASKKNSGNQPQHF.

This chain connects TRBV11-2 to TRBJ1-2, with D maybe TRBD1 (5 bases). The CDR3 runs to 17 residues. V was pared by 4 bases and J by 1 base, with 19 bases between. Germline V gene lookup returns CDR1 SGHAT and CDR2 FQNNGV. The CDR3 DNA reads TGTGCCAGCAGCTCCATAGGCGGGGGACGGAATAACTATGGCTACACCTTC. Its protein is CASSSIGGGRNNYGYTF.

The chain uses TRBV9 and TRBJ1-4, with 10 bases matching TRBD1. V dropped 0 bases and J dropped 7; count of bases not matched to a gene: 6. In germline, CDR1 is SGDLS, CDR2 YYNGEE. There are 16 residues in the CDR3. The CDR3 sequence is CASSVGQGAGAEKLFF. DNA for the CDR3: TGTGCCAGCAGCGTAGGACAGGGGGCGGGAGCTGAAAAACTGTTTTTT.

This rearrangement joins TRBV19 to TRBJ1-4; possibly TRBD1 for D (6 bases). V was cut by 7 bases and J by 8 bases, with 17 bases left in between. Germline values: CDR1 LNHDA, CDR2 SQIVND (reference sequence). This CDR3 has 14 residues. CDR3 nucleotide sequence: TGTGCCAGTACCAGGGGAGGGCCGCCAGAAAAACTGTTTTTT. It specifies CASTRGGPPEKLFF.

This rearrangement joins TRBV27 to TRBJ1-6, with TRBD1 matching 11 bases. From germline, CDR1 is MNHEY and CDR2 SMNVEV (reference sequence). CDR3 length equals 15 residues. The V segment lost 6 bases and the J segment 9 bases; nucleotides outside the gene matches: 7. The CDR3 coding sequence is TGTGCCAGCAGGAGGGGACAGGGGGAGAGTTCACCCCTCCACTTT. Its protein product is CASRRGQGESSPLHF.

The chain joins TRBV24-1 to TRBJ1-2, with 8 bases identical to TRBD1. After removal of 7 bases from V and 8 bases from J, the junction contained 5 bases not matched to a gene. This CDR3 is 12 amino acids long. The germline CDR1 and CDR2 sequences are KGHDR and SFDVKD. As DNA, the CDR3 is TGTGCCACCAGCCAGGGGGCGCGGGGCTACACCTTC. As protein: CATSQGARGYTF.

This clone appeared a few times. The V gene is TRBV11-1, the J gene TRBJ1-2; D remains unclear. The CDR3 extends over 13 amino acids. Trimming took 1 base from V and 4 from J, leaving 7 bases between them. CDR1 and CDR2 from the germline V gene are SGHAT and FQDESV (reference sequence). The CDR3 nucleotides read TGTGCCAGCAGCTTAGTCCCACTCTATGGCTACACCTTC. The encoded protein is CASSLVPLYGYTF. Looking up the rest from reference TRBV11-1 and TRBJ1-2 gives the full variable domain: EAEVAQSPRYKITEKSQAVAFWCDPISGHATLYWYRQILGQGPELLVQFQDESVVDDSQLPKDRFSAERLKGVDSTLKIQPAELGDSAMYLCASSLVPLYGYTFGSGTRLTVV.

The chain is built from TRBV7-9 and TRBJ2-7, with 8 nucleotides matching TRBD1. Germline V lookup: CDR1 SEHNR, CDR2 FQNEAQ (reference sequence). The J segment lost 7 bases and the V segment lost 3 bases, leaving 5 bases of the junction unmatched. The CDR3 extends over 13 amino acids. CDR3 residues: CASSLQGAWEQYF. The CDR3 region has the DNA TGTGCCAGCAGCTTGCAGGGGGCGTGGGAGCAGTACTTC.

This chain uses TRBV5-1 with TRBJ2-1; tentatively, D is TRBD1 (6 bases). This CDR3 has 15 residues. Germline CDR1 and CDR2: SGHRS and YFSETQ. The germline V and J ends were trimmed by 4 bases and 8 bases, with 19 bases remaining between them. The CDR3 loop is CASSPGQPLRDEQFF. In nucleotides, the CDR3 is TGCGCCAGCAGCCCCGGACAGCCCCTGCGGGATGAGCAGTTCTTC.

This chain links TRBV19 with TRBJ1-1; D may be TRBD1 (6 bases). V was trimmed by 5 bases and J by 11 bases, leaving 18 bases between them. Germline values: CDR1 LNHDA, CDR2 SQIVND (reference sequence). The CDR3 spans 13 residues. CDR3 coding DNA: TGTGCCAGTAGTCTTGGCGGCAGGCAGGGGGCTTTCTTT. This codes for CASSLGGRQGAFF. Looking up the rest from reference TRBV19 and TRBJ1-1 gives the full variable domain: DGGITQSPKYLFRKEGQNVTLSCEQNLNHDAMYWYRQDPGQGLRLIYYSQIVNDFQKGDIAEGYSVSREKKESFPLTVTSAQKNPTAFYLCASSLGGRQGAFFGQGTRLTVV.

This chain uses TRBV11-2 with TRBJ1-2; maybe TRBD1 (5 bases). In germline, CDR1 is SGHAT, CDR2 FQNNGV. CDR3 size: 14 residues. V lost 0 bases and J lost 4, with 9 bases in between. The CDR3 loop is CASSLDRVGYGYTF. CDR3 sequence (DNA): TGTGCCAGCAGCTTAGACAGGGTAGGCTATGGCTACACCTTC.

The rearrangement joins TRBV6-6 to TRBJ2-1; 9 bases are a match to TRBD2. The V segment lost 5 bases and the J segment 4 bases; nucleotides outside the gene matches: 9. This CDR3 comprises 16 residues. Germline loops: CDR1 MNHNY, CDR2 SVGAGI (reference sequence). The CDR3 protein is CASSPGAGGFYNEQFF. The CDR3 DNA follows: TGTGCCAGCAGTCCCGGGGCGGGGGGGTTTTACAATGAGCAGTTCTTC.

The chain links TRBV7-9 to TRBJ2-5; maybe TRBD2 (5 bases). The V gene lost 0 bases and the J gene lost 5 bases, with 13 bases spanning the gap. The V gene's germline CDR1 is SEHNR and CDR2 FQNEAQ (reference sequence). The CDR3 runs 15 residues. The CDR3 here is CASSLARVRPETQYF. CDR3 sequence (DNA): TGTGCCAGCAGCTTAGCGCGGGTCCGGCCGGAGACCCAGTACTTC.

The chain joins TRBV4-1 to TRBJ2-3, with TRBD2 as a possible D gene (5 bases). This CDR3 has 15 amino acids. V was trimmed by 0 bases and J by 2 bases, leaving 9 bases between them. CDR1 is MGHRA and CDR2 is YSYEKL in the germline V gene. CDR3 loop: CASSQDGRDTDTQYF. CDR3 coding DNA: TGCGCCAGCAGCCAAGATGGGAGAGACACAGATACGCAGTATTTT.

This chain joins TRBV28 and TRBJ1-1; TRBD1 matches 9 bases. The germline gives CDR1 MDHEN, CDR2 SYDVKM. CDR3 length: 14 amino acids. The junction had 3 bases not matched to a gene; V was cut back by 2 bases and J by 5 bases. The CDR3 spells CASSLGTGRTEAFF. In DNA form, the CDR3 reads TGTGCCAGCAGTTTAGGGACAGGGAGGACTGAAGCTTTCTTT.

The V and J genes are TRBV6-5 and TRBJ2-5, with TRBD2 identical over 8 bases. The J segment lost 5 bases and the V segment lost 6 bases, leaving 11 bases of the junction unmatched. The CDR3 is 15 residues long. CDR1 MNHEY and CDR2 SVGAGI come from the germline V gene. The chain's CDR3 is CASSLTVAGRETQYF. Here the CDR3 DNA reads TGTGCCAGCAGCCTAACTGTAGCGGGAAGGGAGACCCAGTACTTC.

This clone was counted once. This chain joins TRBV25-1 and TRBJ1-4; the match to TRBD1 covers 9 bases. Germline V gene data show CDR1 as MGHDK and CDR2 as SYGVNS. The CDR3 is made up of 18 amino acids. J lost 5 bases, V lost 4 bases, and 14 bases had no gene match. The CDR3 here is CASSGPGTGIWQNEKLFF. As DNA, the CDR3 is TGTGCCAGCAGTGGACCCGGGACAGGGATATGGCAAAATGAAAAACTGTTTTTT.

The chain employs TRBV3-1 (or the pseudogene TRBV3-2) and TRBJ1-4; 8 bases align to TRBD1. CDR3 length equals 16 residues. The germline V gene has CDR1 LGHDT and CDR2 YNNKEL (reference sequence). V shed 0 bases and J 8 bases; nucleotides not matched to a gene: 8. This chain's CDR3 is CASSQDQTGEREKLFF. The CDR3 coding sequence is TGTGCCAGCAGCCAAGATCAGACAGGGGAACGGGAAAAACTGTTTTTT.

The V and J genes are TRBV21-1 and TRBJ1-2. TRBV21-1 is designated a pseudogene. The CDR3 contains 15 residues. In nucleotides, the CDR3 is TGTGCCAGCAGGCTTCCGGGAAAAGCGAACTATGGCTACACCTTC. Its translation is CASRLPGKANYGYTF.

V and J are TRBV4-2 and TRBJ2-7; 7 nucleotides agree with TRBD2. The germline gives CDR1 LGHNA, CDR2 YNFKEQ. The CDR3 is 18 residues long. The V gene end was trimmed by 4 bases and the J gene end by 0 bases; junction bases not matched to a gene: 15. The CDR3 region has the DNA TGTGCCAGCAGCCCGGGGGGAGGGACCTCTGCAAACTCCTACGAGCAGTACTTC. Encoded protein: CASSPGGGTSANSYEQYF.

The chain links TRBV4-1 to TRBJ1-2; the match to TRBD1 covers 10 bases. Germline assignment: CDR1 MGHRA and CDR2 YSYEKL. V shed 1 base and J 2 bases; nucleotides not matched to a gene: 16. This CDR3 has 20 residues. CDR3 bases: TGCGCCAGCAGCCAAGTGGGACTAGCCCGGGGACAGGGGACCAACTATGGCTACACCTTC. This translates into CASSQVGLARGQGTNYGYTF.

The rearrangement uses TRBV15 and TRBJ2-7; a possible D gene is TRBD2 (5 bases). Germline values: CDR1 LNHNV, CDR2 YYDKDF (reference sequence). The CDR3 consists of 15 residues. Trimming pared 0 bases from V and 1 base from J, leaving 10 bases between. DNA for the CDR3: TGTGCCACCAGCAGAGAGCGACTAAAATCCTACGAGCAGTACTTC. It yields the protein CATSRERLKSYEQYF.

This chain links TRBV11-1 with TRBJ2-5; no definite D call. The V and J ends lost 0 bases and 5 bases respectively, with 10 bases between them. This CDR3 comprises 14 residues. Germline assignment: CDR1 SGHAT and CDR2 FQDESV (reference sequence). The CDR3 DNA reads TGTGCCAGCAGCTTAGCTCGAACAAAGGAGACCCAGTACTTC. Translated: CASSLARTKETQYF.

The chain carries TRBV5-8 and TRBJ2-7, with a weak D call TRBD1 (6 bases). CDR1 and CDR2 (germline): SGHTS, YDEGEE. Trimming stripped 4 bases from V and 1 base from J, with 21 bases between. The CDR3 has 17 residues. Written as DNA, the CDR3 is TGTGCCAGCAGCAGACAATACACGGGACACCCATCCTACGAGCAGTACTTC. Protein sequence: CASSRQYTGHPSYEQYF.

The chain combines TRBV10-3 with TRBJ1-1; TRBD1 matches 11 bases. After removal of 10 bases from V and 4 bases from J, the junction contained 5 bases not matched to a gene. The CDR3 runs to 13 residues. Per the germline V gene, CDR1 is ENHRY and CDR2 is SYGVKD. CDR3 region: CATWTGGATEAFF. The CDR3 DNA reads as TGTGCCACCTGGACAGGGGGCGCCACTGAAGCTTTCTTT.

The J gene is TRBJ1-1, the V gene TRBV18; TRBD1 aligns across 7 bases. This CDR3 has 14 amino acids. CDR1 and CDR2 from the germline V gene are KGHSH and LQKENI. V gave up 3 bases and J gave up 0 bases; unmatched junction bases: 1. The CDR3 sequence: CASSPDRMNTEAFF. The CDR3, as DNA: TGTGCCAGCTCACCGGACAGGATGAACACTGAAGCTTTCTTT. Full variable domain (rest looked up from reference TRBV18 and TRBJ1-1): NAGVMQNPRHLVRRRGQEARLRCSPMKGHSHVYWYRQLPEEGLKFMVYLQKENIIDESGMPKERFSAEFPKEGPSILRIQQVVRGDSAAYFCASSPDRMNTEAFFGQGTRLTVV.

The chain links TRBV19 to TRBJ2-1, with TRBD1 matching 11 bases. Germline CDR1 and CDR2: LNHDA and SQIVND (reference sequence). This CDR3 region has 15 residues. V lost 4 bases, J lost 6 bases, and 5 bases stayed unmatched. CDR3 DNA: TGTGCCAGTAGTACTGGGGGGACAGGGGGCAATGAGCAGTTCTTC. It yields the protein CASSTGGTGGNEQFF.

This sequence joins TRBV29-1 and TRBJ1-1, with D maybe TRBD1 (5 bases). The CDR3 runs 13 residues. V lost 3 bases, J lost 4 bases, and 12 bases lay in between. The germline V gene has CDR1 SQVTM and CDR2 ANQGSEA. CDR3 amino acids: CSVEEPQGTEAFF. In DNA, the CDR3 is TGCAGCGTTGAGGAACCGCAGGGCACTGAAGCTTTCTTT.

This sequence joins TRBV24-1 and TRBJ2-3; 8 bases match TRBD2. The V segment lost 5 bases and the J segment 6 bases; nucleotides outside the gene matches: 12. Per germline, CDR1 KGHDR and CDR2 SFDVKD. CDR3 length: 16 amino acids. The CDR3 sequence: CATSVTVAGGRDTQYF. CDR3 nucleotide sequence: TGTGCCACCAGTGTTACGGTGGCGGGGGGTAGGGATACGCAGTATTTT.

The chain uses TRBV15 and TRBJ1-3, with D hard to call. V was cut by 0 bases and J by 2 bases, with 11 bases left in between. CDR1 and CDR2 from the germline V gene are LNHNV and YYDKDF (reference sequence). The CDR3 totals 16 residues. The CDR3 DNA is TGTGCCACCAGCAGAGATCGGGCAGCGGCTGGAAACACCATATATTTT. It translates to CATSRDRAAAGNTIYF. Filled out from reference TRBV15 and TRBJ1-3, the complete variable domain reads DAMVIQNPRYQVTQFGKPVTLSCSQTLNHNVMYWYQQKSSQAPKLLFHYYDKDFNNEADTPDNFQSRRPNTSFCFLDIRSPGLGDTAMYLCATSRDRAAAGNTIYFGEGSWLTVV.

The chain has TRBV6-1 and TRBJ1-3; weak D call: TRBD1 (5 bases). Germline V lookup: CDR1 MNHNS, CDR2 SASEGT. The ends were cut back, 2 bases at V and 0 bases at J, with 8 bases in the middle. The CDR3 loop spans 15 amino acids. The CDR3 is CASSERGGSGNTIYF. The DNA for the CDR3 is TGTGCCAGCAGTGAACGCGGGGGCTCTGGAAACACCATATATTTT.